This TCR beta chain was sequenced during a study of PD-1 blockade in classical Hodgkin lymphoma. Background on the study: Intravenous nivolumab at 3 mg/kg was given to patients every 2 weeks. Study-wide findings and caveats: Whatever underlies the repertoire differences (possibly disease activity or prior therapy) remains undefined. CD8+ TCR diversity did not rise significantly by C4D1, unlike CD4+.

Assay used: immunoSEQ multiplex PCR; TCRdb lists only in-frame clones, some missing. Altogether 20,000 to 30,000 clones are present, approximately 79% being singletons, with the ten largest covering 6.2%. Germline loops: CDR1 GTSNPN, CDR2 SVGIG (reference sequence). This CDR3 has 13 residues. The V and J ends lost 6 bases and 2 bases, in that order; junction bases with no gene match: 6. Time point defined: cycle 4 day 1 (C4D1), after less than seven weeks of nivolumab. Autologous stem cell transplantation was followed by relapse in every patient, and brentuximab vedotin exposure varied. On this clone itself: Its antigen is unidentified.

The sequence derives from a human donor with classical Hodgkin lymphoma. The gene calls are TRBV30 and TRBJ1-2; the match to TRBD1 covers 7 bases. The sequencing used peripheral blood mononuclear cells (PBMCs), collected before the fourth cycle of nivolumab. The CDR3 protein is CACLGGANYGYTF. Written as DNA, the CDR3 is TGTGCCTGTTTAGGGGGCGCAAACTATGGCTACACCTTC.